This TCR beta chain emerged from a study of high-grade serous ovarian cancer treatment subgroups. Clones were read by immunoSEQ multiplex PCR, and TCRdb kept only the in-frame ones, dropping some. This sample carries about 12,000 clones, 88% of them seen once, and the ten largest clones take 2.9%. Tumor tissue was taken before any definitive surgery or chemotherapy was given. This CDR3 is built from 15 residues. In germline, CDR1 is WSHSY, CDR2 SAAADI. V lost 7 bases, J lost 1 base, and 8 bases stayed unmatched. The receptor was isolated from a human donor with high-grade serous ovarian cancer. The chain carries TRBV10-2 and TRBJ1-1, with TRBD1 identical over 8 bases. The sample taken for sequencing was tumor tissue. CDR3: CASTEDRVTNTEAFF. DNA of the CDR3: TGCGCCAGCACCGAGGACAGGGTGACGAACACTGAAGCTTTCTTT.